The clone carrying this T cell receptor (beta chain) was recorded a few times. The antigen is not known. The PCR was carried out with 60 Vbeta primers and 13 Jbeta primers. The repertoire was sequenced with immunoSEQ multiplex PCR; TCRdb's copy has only in-frame clones and lacks some. This table holds some 160,000 clones, more than 65% found once. These data belong to a study of cytomegalovirus exposure and HLA in healthy donors. The study's findings and limits: Per a later analysis, HLA-associated TCR beta chains showed more clonal expansion than other, equally common TCR beta chains. Excluded were some V segments that proved indistinguishable, including TRBV6-2 and TRBV6-3.

The CDR3 runs to 13 residues. V lost 7 bases to trimming and J lost 3 bases, with 11 bases between them. Germline CDR1 and CDR2: SGHRS and YFSETQ. This TCR was sampled from a man over 45 in good health and CMV-seropositive. V and J are TRBV5-1 and TRBJ2-1; tentative D call: TRBD1 (6 bases). Sequencing was done on a sample of PBMCs. The CDR3 is CASRQVDYNEQFF. As DNA, the CDR3 is TGCGCCAGCCGACAGGTAGACTACAATGAGCAGTTCTTC. Full variable domain (outside the CDR3, taken from reference TRBV5-1 and TRBJ2-1): KAGVTQTPRYLIKTRGQQVTLSCSPISGHRSVSWYQQTPGQGLQFLFEYFSETQRNKGNFPGRFSGRQFSNSRSEMNVSTLELGDSALYLCASRQVDYNEQFFGPGTRLTVL.